This T cell receptor (beta chain) is drawn from a study of CD8+ T cells in alopecia areata. In the study overall: Tofacitinib therapy took 6 to 18 months; 6 months off drug came after.

Treatment denoted: oral pan-JAK inhibitor, 5-10 mg twice daily. The CDR3 length is 12 residues. Germline V gene data show CDR1 as LNHDA and CDR2 as SQIVND (reference sequence). V lost 11 bases to trimming and J lost 1 base, with 11 bases between them. Sequencing relied on a cDNA template that was reverse transcribed from extracted RNA. Repertoires were generated with immunoSEQ multiplex PCR, while TCRdb's copy carries only in-frame clones and drops some. The table shows about 140,000 clones, with approximately 80% occurring only once. The TCR originated in a human donor with alopecia areata. The material sequenced was CD8+ T cells sorted from blood, taken at week 4, from a patient treated with tofacitinib. This chain connects TRBV19 to TRBJ1-1; D not certain. CDR3 nucleotide sequence: TGTGCCTCCCAGGTCGGGAACACTGAAGCTTTCTTT. Protein sequence: CASQVGNTEAFF.